The 20 T cell receptor beta chains in this list originate from one sample, sequenced in a study of shared clonotypes between healthy human individuals. Terminally differentiated effector memory CD45RA+ cells were left out of the naive CD8 fraction, which was CD45RO-negative and positively selected for CCR7. The protocol was immunoSEQ multiplex PCR, while the TCRdb copy is restricted to in-frame clones and leaves out a portion. Of around 1.9 million clones in the sample, just under 95% were seen once. The specimen was naive CD8+ T cells from PBMCs. Receptor source: a man aged 18 to 30 in good health. Some clones in this sample may be carry-over from other donors' samples.

J is TRBJ1-1 and V is TRBV7-9; D remains unclear. Germline lookup yields CDR1 SEHNR and CDR2 FQNEAQ (reference sequence). The CDR3 is 16 residues long. Deletions cut 0 bases from V and 0 bases from J, with 11 bases between. CDR3 sequence reads: CASSLAQTGMNTEAFF. The CDR3 DNA is TGTGCCAGCAGCTTAGCGCAGACGGGAATGAACACTGAAGCTTTCTTT.

This rearrangement joins TRBV6-5 to TRBJ2-2; the match to TRBD1 covers 8 bases. V gave up 7 bases and J gave up 6 bases; unmatched junction bases: 7. The CDR3 length is 14 residues. Per the germline V gene, CDR1 is MNHEY and CDR2 is SVGAGI. The CDR3 bases are TGTGCCAGCAATCGACAGGGGTCCGCCGGGGAGCTGTTTTTT. It yields the protein CASNRQGSAGELFF.

V is TRBV30 and J is TRBJ1-4; no clear D gene. Germline assignment: CDR1 GTSNPN and CDR2 SVGIG (reference sequence). The CDR3 contains 11 residues. V was clipped by 5 bases and J by 5 bases, with 6 bases between them. The CDR3: CAWGKNEKLFF. The CDR3 DNA follows: TGTGCCTGGGGGAAGAATGAAAAACTGTTTTTT.

The V gene is TRBV5-1, the J gene TRBJ2-5, with 9 bases matching TRBD1. The J segment lost 4 bases and the V segment lost 0 bases, leaving 4 bases of the junction unmatched. The CDR3 has 15 amino acids. Germline CDR1 is SGHRS and CDR2 is YFSETQ. The CDR3 DNA follows: TGCGCCAGCAGCTTGGACAGGGGGCTGGCAGAGACCCAGTACTTC. Its protein product is CASSLDRGLAETQYF.

The V call is TRBV28, the J call TRBJ2-7, with D possibly matching TRBD2 (6 bases). Per germline, CDR1 MDHEN and CDR2 SYDVKM. The CDR3 covers 14 residues. V lost 5 bases, J lost 2 bases, and 13 bases lay in between. CDR3 in DNA: TGTGCCAGCAGTCCCCGGGACTGGCCCTACGAGCAGTACTTC. Encoded protein: CASSPRDWPYEQYF.

The rearrangement joins TRBV5-6 to TRBJ2-7; D might be TRBD2 (6 bases). The V end was cut by 2 bases, the J end by 0 bases, with 12 bases between. Germline V gene sequence: CDR1 SGHDT, CDR2 YYEEEE. CDR3 length: 15 residues. The CDR3 DNA is TGTGCCAGCAGCTTTGGTGCGGGGAGCTCCTACGAGCAGTACTTC. Protein product: CASSFGAGSSYEQYF.

The chain joins TRBV9 to TRBJ2-3; 8 nucleotides agree with TRBD1. The ends lost 4 bases at V and 4 bases at J; junction bases unmatched: 8. The CDR3 length is 15 residues. The germline CDR1 and CDR2 sequences are SGDLS and YYNGEE. The CDR3 here is CASSPFGQGADTQYF. Written as DNA, the CDR3 is TGTGCCAGCAGCCCCTTCGGACAGGGAGCAGATACGCAGTATTTT.

The DNA for the CDR3 is TGTGCCAGCAGCATGCTTGGGGAATCAACTAATGAAAAACTGTTTTTT. This codes for CASSMLGESTNEKLFF. The V and J genes are TRBV7-8 and TRBJ1-4, with D uncertain. Germline V lookup: CDR1 SGHVS, CDR2 FQNEAQ. There are 16 residues in the CDR3. With 5 bases removed from V and 0 bases from J, the gap between germline ends came to 13 bases.

The rearrangement links TRBV18 to TRBJ2-5; 12 positions match TRBD2. The V gene's germline CDR1 is KGHSH and CDR2 LQKENI. CDR3 size: 16 residues. The J segment lost 3 bases and the V segment lost 2 bases, leaving 4 bases of the junction unmatched. Here the CDR3 DNA reads TGTGCCAGCTCACCAACGAGACTAGCGGGAGAAGAGACCCAGTACTTC. Translation gives CASSPTRLAGEETQYF. Variable domain in full (rest from reference TRBV18 and TRBJ2-5): NAGVMQNPRHLVRRRGQEARLRCSPMKGHSHVYWYRQLPEEGLKFMVYLQKENIIDESGMPKERFSAEFPKEGPSILRIQQVVRGDSAAYFCASSPTRLAGEETQYFGPGTRLLVL.

This chain uses TRBV6-5 with TRBJ2-6; D gene ambiguous. V lost 6 bases to trimming and J lost 0 bases, with 9 bases between them. Germline CDR1 and CDR2: MNHEY and SVGAGI. The CDR3 sequence is 15 residues long. The CDR3 loop reads CASRWRGSGANVLTF. The CDR3 DNA follows: TGTGCCAGCAGATGGCGCGGCTCTGGGGCCAACGTCCTGACTTTC.

The CDR3 bases are TGCGCCAGCAGTTTTCCATCCGGCGGGGAGCTGTTTTTT. Translation gives CASSFPSGGELFF. The genes are TRBV10-2 and TRBJ2-2; D gene ambiguous. The germline gives CDR1 WSHSY, CDR2 SAAADI. This CDR3 region has 13 residues. V lost 5 bases to trimming and J lost 7 bases, with 11 bases between them.

This sequence joins TRBV28 and TRBJ1-2; tentative D call: TRBD1 (6 bases). Trimming took off 2 bases at V and 4 bases at J, with 8 bases between the two ends. The CDR3 loop spans 13 amino acids. Germline CDR1 and CDR2: MDHEN and SYDVKM. In DNA, the CDR3 is TGTGCCAGCAGTTTAGACAGGCTCTATGGCTACACCTTC. This sequence encodes CASSLDRLYGYTF.

This chain joins TRBV5-6 and TRBJ2-1, with D possibly matching TRBD2 (5 bases). Trimming shortened V by 0 bases and J by 4 bases, and 11 bases separated the two germline ends. Germline CDR1 reads SGHDT; CDR2 reads YYEEEE. The CDR3 covers 15 residues. The CDR3 DNA is TGTGCCAGCAGCTTGGGTCCCGGGGTTTACAATGAGCAGTTCTTC. Protein product: CASSLGPGVYNEQFF. Full variable domain (remainder filled in from reference TRBV5-6 and TRBJ2-1): DAGVTQSPTHLIKTRGQQVTLRCSPKSGHDTVSWYQQALGQGPQFIFQYYEEEERQRGNFPDRFSGHQFPNYSSELNVNALLLGDSALYLCASSLGPGVYNEQFFGPGTRLTVL.

This chain uses TRBV10-2 with TRBJ2-1, with a possible D match to TRBD2 (5 bases). V shed 3 bases and J shed 0 bases, with 9 bases lying between them. This CDR3 comprises 15 residues. The germline CDR1 and CDR2 sequences are WSHSY and SAAADI. The CDR3 nucleotides read TGCGCCAGCAGTGATTCGGGAAGCTCCTACAATGAGCAGTTCTTC. It is translated as CASSDSGSSYNEQFF.

The gene calls are TRBV28 and TRBJ1-5; TRBD1 might be the D (5 bases). This CDR3 has 14 residues. CDR1 is MDHEN, CDR2 SYDVKM, per germline. With 3 bases removed from V and 5 bases from J, the gap between germline ends came to 11 bases. The DNA of the CDR3 is TGTGCCAGCAGTTTTTTCGGGGCCCATCAGCCCCAGCATTTT. Encoded protein: CASSFFGAHQPQHF.

This chain uses TRBV6-1 with TRBJ1-1; D remains unclear. Germline V lookup: CDR1 MNHNS, CDR2 SASEGT. Trimming removed 8 bases at V and 3 bases at J, with 13 bases between. The CDR3 loop spans 13 amino acids. This CDR3 is CASPDYPHTEAFF. CDR3 in DNA: TGTGCCAGCCCAGATTATCCACACACTGAAGCTTTCTTT.

The chain combines TRBV6-1 with TRBJ1-5; no clear D gene. The CDR3 is 14 residues long. Germline-derived CDR1 and CDR2 are MNHNS and SASEGT. Trimming pared 1 base from V and 6 bases from J, leaving 10 bases between. CDR3 bases: TGTGCCAGCAGTGAAGGGAGGTTCGGTCAGCCCCAGCATTTT. It yields the protein CASSEGRFGQPQHF.

The J gene is TRBJ1-2, the V gene TRBV9; D uncertain. Germline CDR1 reads SGDLS; CDR2 reads YYNGEE. CDR3 length: 14 amino acids. The V gene lost 0 bases and the J gene lost 6 bases, with 12 bases spanning the gap. The CDR3 DNA follows: TGTGCCAGCAGCGTAGCGCCCGTTGGGGATGGCTACACCTTC. Its translation: CASSVAPVGDGYTF.

This sequence joins TRBV4-1 and TRBJ2-2; TRBD2 matches at 14 bases. CDR1 is MGHRA and CDR2 is YSYEKL in the germline V gene. The CDR3 length is 18 residues. J lost 1 base, V lost 4 bases, and 5 bases had no gene match. CDR3: CASSPIGLAGGNTGELFF. CDR3 nucleotide sequence: TGCGCCAGCAGCCCTATCGGACTAGCGGGAGGGAACACCGGGGAGCTGTTTTTT.

V usage is TRBV29-1 and J usage is TRBJ2-1; D is perhaps TRBD1 (7 bases). Between the trimmed V and J ends, which lost 6 bases and 12 bases, there was a span of 36 bases. Per germline, CDR1 SQVTM and CDR2 ANQGSEA. The CDR3 spans 18 residues. In DNA form, the CDR3 reads TGCAGCGTCGAGACAGGGTCCTCGGGGCTAGCGCCCCTCTATGGGCAGTTCTTC. Protein sequence: CSVETGSSGLAPLYGQFF.